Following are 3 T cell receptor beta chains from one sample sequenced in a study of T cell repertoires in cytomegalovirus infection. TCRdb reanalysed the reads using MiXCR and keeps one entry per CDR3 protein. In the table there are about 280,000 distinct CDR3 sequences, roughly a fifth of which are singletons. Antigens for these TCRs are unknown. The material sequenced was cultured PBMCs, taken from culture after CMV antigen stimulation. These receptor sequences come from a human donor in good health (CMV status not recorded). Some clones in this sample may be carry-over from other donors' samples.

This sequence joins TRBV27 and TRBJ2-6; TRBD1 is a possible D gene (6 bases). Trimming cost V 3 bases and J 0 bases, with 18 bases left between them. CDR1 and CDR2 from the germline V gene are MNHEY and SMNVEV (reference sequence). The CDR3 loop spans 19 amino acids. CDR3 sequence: CASSLRYREPLSGANVLTF. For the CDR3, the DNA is TGTGCCAGCAGTTTGCGATACAGGGAGCCCCTCTCTGGGGCCAACGTCCTGACTTTC.

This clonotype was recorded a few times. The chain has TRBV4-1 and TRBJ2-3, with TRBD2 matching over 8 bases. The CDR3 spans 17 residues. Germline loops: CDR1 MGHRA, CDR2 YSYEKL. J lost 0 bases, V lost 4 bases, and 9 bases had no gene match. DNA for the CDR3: TGCGCCAGCAGCCTCCGGGGGGGTCACACTAGCACAGATACGCAGTATTTT. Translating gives CASSLRGGHTSTDTQYF.

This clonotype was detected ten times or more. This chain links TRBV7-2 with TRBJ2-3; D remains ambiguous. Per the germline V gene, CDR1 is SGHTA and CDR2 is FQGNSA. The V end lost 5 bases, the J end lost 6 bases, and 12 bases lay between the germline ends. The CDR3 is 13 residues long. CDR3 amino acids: CASSGNFGDTQYF. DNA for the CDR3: TGTGCCAGCAGCGGGAACTTCGGGGATACGCAGTATTTT.